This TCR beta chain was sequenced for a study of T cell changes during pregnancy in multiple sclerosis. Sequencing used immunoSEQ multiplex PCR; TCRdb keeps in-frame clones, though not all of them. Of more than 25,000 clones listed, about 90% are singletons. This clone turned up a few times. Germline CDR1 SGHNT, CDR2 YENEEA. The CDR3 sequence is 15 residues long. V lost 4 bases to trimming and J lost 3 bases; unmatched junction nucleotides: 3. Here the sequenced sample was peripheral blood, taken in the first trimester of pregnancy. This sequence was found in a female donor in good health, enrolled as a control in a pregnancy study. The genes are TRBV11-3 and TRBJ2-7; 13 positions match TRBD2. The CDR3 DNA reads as TGTGCCAGCAGCTCGGGACTAGCGGGGTACTACGAGCAGTACTTC. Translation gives CASSSGLAGYYEQYF.